This passage covers 18 T cell receptor beta chains from one sample sequenced in a study of CD8+ T cells in alopecia areata. Extraction of RNA preceded its reverse transcription into cDNA, which served as the sequencing template. TCRdb's table, derived via immunoSEQ multiplex PCR, lists solely in-frame clones and lacks some. In the table there are 130,000 to 150,000 clones, around two thirds of which are singletons. The sequenced sample consisted of CD8+ T cells sorted from blood. These receptors came from a human donor in good health.

The gene calls are TRBV30 and TRBJ2-5; D not resolved. The germline CDR1 and CDR2 sequences are GTSNPN and SVGIG (reference sequence). The CDR3 is 15 residues long. The ends were cut back, 2 bases at V and 2 bases at J, with 15 bases in the middle. CDR3 sequence (DNA): TGTGCCTGGAGTATGGCTGGGTCATGGCAAGAGACCCAGTACTTC. Translation: CAWSMAGSWQETQYF. Based on the CDR3 plus reference TRBV30 and TRBJ2-5, the full variable domain is SQTIHQWPATLVQPVGSPLSLECTVEGTSNPNLYWYRQAAGRGLQLLFYSVGIGQISSEVPQNLSASRPQDRQFILSSKKLLLSDSGFYLCAWSMAGSWQETQYFGPGTRLLVL.

V and J are TRBV7-8 and TRBJ2-1; D remains ambiguous. Germline V lookup: CDR1 SGHVS, CDR2 FQNEAQ. CDR3 length equals 16 residues. V was clipped by 1 base and J by 0 bases, with 10 bases between them. CDR3 nucleotides: TGTGCCAGCAGCTTAGGCCGCTCAATCTCCTACAATGAGCAGTTCTTC. Amino acids: CASSLGRSISYNEQFF.

This clone appeared a few times. V gene TRBV15 combines with J gene TRBJ1-4; weak D call: TRBD1 (5 bases). V shed 0 bases and J shed 12 bases, with 11 bases lying between them. CDR3 size: 13 residues. Germline loops: CDR1 LNHNV, CDR2 YYDKDF (reference sequence). The CDR3 loop reads CATSREQGRELFF. Written as DNA, the CDR3 is TGTGCCACCAGCAGAGAGCAGGGTAGGGAACTGTTTTTT.

This chain uses TRBV9 with TRBJ1-2; 7 positions match TRBD1. CDR3 size: 17 residues. Trimming cost V 0 bases and J 2 bases; bases outside gene matches: 10. Germline CDR1 is SGDLS and CDR2 is YYNGEE. Written as DNA, the CDR3 is TGTGCCAGCAGCGTAGAGCTTTCCGCGGACAGGAACTATGGCTACACCTTC. Amino acids: CASSVELSADRNYGYTF.

The chain employs TRBV25-1 and TRBJ2-7; 8 nucleotides align to TRBD2. The CDR3 spans 16 residues. Germline V CDR1 and CDR2: MGHDK, SYGVNS. V was clipped by 3 bases and J by 2 bases; unmatched bases: 9. CDR3: CASSDTSGPFPYEQYF. The CDR3 DNA sequence: TGTGCCAGCAGTGATACTAGCGGTCCCTTCCCCTACGAGCAGTACTTC.

The chain employs TRBV5-1 and TRBJ1-2; no firm D call. The CDR3 sequence is 16 residues long. Per the germline V gene, CDR1 is SGHRS and CDR2 is YFSETQ. V lost 0 bases and J 2 bases, leaving 14 bases between the germline ends. In DNA, the CDR3 is TGCGCCAGCAGCTTGGCTGGGAGAGGCTCGAACTATGGCTACACCTTC. Its translation is CASSLAGRGSNYGYTF.

The genes are TRBV5-1 and TRBJ1-2; D uncertain. Germline CDR1 and CDR2: SGHRS and YFSETQ. V dropped 0 bases and J dropped 0 bases, with 6 bases sitting between them. This CDR3 has 14 residues. CDR3 sequence (DNA): TGCGCCAGCAGCTTGGAGTTGGCTAACTATGGCTACACCTTC. This translates into CASSLELANYGYTF.

The chain employs TRBV7-2 and TRBJ2-1, with no clear D. Germline CDR1 reads SGHTA; CDR2 reads FQGNSA. The CDR3 covers 14 residues. Trimming took off 4 bases at V and 4 bases at J, with 11 bases between the two ends. The CDR3 loop reads CASSWVVPYNEQFF. Written as DNA, the CDR3 is TGTGCCAGCAGCTGGGTCGTCCCATACAATGAGCAGTTCTTC.

The rearrangement uses TRBV27 and TRBJ1-1; D call uncertain. The germline V gene encodes CDR1 MNHEY and CDR2 SMNVEV (reference sequence). The V end lost 9 bases, the J end lost 5 bases, and 10 bases lay between the germline ends. The CDR3 extends over 11 amino acids. The CDR3 reads CASARGTEAFF. The CDR3, as DNA: TGTGCCAGTGCCCGGGGAACTGAAGCTTTCTTT.

This clone appeared a few times. The chain combines TRBV12-5 with TRBJ2-2, with D unclear. V lost 6 bases, J lost 4 bases, and 3 bases lay in between. CDR1 is LGHNT and CDR2 is FRNRAP in the germline V gene. The CDR3 loop spans 11 amino acids. The CDR3 region is CASGFTGELFF. Here the CDR3 DNA reads TGTGCTAGTGGCTTCACCGGGGAGCTGTTTTTT.

A few counts support this clone. The genes are TRBV19 and TRBJ2-1; 8 nucleotides match TRBD1. The CDR3 runs 12 residues. Germline V gene lookup returns CDR1 LNHDA and CDR2 SQIVND (reference sequence). The V segment lost 4 bases and the J segment 8 bases; nucleotides outside the gene matches: 1. The CDR3 sequence: CASSKTGDEQFF. CDR3 nucleotides: TGTGCCAGTAGTAAGACAGGGGATGAGCAGTTCTTC.

This rearrangement joins TRBV19 to TRBJ2-3; D remains ambiguous. Between the trimmed V and J ends, which lost 0 bases and 2 bases, there was a span of 15 bases. Germline V gene lookup returns CDR1 LNHDA and CDR2 SQIVND (reference sequence). The CDR3 sequence is 17 residues long. The CDR3 protein is CASSIDLDDLITDTQYF. CDR3 DNA: TGTGCCAGTAGTATAGATCTCGACGACTTAATCACAGATACGCAGTATTTT.

This clone has more than one count but fewer than ten. V usage is TRBV25-1 and J usage is TRBJ2-1; TRBD2 agrees at 11 bases. Germline-derived CDR1 and CDR2 are MGHDK and SYGVNS. V gave up 3 bases and J gave up 7 bases; unmatched junction bases: 8. This CDR3 is built from 16 residues. CDR3 sequence: CASSDGGLAGWNEQFF. The CDR3 DNA reads as TGTGCCAGCAGTGATGGAGGACTAGCGGGCTGGAATGAGCAGTTCTTC.

This sequence joins TRBV5-6 and TRBJ2-1, with 9 nucleotides matching TRBD2. Trimming cost V 4 bases and J 5 bases; bases outside gene matches: 7. This CDR3 is built from 15 residues. CDR1 is SGHDT, CDR2 YYEEEE, per germline. The CDR3 coding sequence is TGTGCCAGCAGCGGAACCGGGACTAGCCACAATGAGCAGTTCTTC. Its protein product is CASSGTGTSHNEQFF. Using reference TRBV5-6 and TRBJ2-1 for the parts outside the CDR3, the full variable domain is DAGVTQSPTHLIKTRGQQVTLRCSPKSGHDTVSWYQQALGQGPQFIFQYYEEEERQRGNFPDRFSGHQFPNYSSELNVNALLLGDSALYLCASSGTGTSHNEQFFGPGTRLTVL.

V and J are TRBV7-6 and TRBJ1-2, with 12 bases fitting TRBD1. CDR1 SGHVS and CDR2 FNYEAQ come from the germline V gene. This CDR3 is 17 amino acids long. J lost 8 bases, V lost 2 bases, and 12 bases had no gene match. The CDR3 bases are TGTGCCAGCAGCTTACGACTCAGGGACAGGGGGCGGGCAGGCTACACCTTC. The encoded protein is CASSLRLRDRGRAGYTF.

The V gene is TRBV29-1, the J gene TRBJ2-7, with unresolved D. CDR1 and CDR2 (germline): SQVTM, ANQGSEA. The length of the CDR3 is 12 residues. Between the trimmed V and J ends, which lost 2 bases and 4 bases, there was a span of 9 bases. The CDR3 here is CSVENGMYEQYF. The CDR3 DNA reads TGCAGCGTTGAAAACGGAATGTACGAGCAGTACTTC.

This CDR3 is CATSRDQVDRQETQYF. The CDR3 coding sequence is TGTGCCACCAGCAGAGATCAGGTAGACCGCCAAGAGACCCAGTACTTC. This chain links TRBV15 with TRBJ2-5; D uncertain. CDR1 is LNHNV and CDR2 is YYDKDF in the germline V gene (reference sequence). The CDR3 has 16 amino acids. V was cut by 0 bases and J by 1 base, with 12 bases left in between.

The V and J genes are TRBV6-1 and TRBJ2-5, with 12 bases that match TRBD2. The length of the CDR3 is 15 residues. Germline V gives CDR1 MNHNS, CDR2 SASEGT. Trimming took 7 bases from V and 5 from J; bases not matched to a gene: 8. The CDR3 bases are TGTGCCAGCACTCGACTAGCGGGAGAGGTCGAGACCCAGTACTTC. It translates to CASTRLAGEVETQYF.